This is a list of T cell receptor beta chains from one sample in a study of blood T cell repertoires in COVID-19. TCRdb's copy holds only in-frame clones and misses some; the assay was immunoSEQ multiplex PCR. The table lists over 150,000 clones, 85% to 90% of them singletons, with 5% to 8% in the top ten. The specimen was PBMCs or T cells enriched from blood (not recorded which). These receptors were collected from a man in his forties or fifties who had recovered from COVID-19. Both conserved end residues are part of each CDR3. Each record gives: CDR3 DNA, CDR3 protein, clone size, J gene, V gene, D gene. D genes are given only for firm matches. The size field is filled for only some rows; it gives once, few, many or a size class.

TGCGCCAGCAGCTTGGGTGGGGGCGGCGCTGAAGCTTTCTTT,CASSLGGGGAEAFF,NA,TRBJ1-1,TRBV5-1,NA
TGTGCCAGTAGTATCTCGAGGGGGGGAAGCGGGGAGCTGTTTTTT,CASSISRGGSGELFF,NA,TRBJ2-2,TRBV19,NA
TGTGCCACCAATACGGGACAGGGCAACTATGGCTACACCTTC,CATNTGQGNYGYTF,NA,TRBJ1-2,TRBV15,TRBD1
TGTGCCAGCAGTTGGGCCAGCCTTTCAGGAACCCTTCGAGGGTCTGGGGCCAACGTCCTGACTTTC,CASSWASLSGTLRGSGANVLTF,NA,TRBJ2-6,TRBV28,NA
TGTGCCAGCAGCTTAGGGTCCGGCAGGGGGCAAGAGACCCAGTACTTC,CASSLGSGRGQETQYF,once,TRBJ2-5,TRBV11-3,TRBD1
TGTGCCAGCAGTTTCCTTGGACTAGCGATAGAGACCCAGTACTTC,CASSFLGLAIETQYF,NA,TRBJ2-5,TRBV28,TRBD2
TGTGCCAGCAATGGACAGGGCTATTCACCCCTCCACTTT,CASNGQGYSPLHF,NA,TRBJ1-6,TRBV28,TRBD1
TGTGCCAGCAGCCACAGTGACGCCGGGGAGCTGTTTTTT,CASSHSDAGELFF,NA,TRBJ2-2,TRBV13,NA
TGTGCCAGCAGCTCCCAGGGGGGAATGGAGACCCAGTACTTC,CASSSQGGMETQYF,NA,TRBJ2-5,TRBV5-5,NA
TGCAGCGTTGAACGCGGGGCAGGGGAGACCCAGTACTTC,CSVERGAGETQYF,NA,TRBJ2-5,TRBV29-1,NA
TGTGCCAGTAGTATATCGGGGATCTATGGCTACACCTTC,CASSISGIYGYTF,NA,TRBJ1-2,TRBV19,NA
TGTGCCAGCAGCCTGGGGGACAGGGGGCAGAGCTACACCTTC,CASSLGDRGQSYTF,NA,TRBJ1-2,TRBV5-4,TRBD1
TGTGCCAGCAGCTACAGGGGTCGGGGACAGCCCCAGCATTTT,CASSYRGRGQPQHF,NA,TRBJ1-5,TRBV7-2,TRBD1